The source of this T cell receptor (beta chain) is a study of control samples from healthy donors and cancer patients. The trim removed 4 bases at V and 2 bases at J, leaving 12 bases unmatched. Germline V lookup: CDR1 LGHDT, CDR2 YNNKEL (reference sequence). CDR3 size: 18 residues. Profiling relied on immunoSEQ multiplex PCR, and the TCRdb table lists in-frame clones only, not all of them. The sample carries approximately 150,000 clones, about nine tenths recorded once. The sample taken for sequencing was blood. The V gene is TRBV3-1 (or the pseudogene TRBV3-2), the J gene TRBJ2-1; TRBD2 matches at 9 bases. The receptor was derived from a man aged 25-45 years in good health. Written as DNA, the CDR3 is TGTGCCAGCAGCCCCCCGGATAGCGGGGGTCCTGCCTACAATGAGCAGTTCTTC. Its translation: CASSPPDSGGPAYNEQFF.